This T cell receptor beta chain was obtained from a study of vaccination and CD4 T cells after COVID-19. Of note for this clonotype: Its antigen remains unidentified.

The sample's treatment: roughly 11-day PBMC culture with coronavirus spike peptide pools or control peptides (ViraFEST assay). Before the COVID-19 pandemic (2011-2018), CD4+ T cells were obtained from the unexposed donor. An Oncomine TCR Beta short-read assay was used to sequence the DNA from cultured CD4+ T cells. TCRdb re-analysed the PCR reads in MiXCR, keeping a single row per CDR3 protein. The top ten clones hold 28% of a sample with around 5,000 distinct CDR3 sequences, about two fifths of them seen once. After removal of 4 bases from V and 0 bases from J, the junction contained 5 bases not matched to a gene. The CDR3 is 16 amino acids. Germline CDR1 reads SGHRS; CDR2 reads YFSETQ.

Sequencing input: CD4+ T cells from blood, cultured in vitro. The chain is built from TRBV5-1 and TRBJ2-5, with 11 bases aligning to TRBD1. The source of this sequence is a human donor in good health. CDR3 sequence (DNA): TGCGCCAGCAGCGGGGGGACAGGGGGTTACCAAGAGACCCAGTACTTC. Translating it yields CASSGGTGGYQETQYF.